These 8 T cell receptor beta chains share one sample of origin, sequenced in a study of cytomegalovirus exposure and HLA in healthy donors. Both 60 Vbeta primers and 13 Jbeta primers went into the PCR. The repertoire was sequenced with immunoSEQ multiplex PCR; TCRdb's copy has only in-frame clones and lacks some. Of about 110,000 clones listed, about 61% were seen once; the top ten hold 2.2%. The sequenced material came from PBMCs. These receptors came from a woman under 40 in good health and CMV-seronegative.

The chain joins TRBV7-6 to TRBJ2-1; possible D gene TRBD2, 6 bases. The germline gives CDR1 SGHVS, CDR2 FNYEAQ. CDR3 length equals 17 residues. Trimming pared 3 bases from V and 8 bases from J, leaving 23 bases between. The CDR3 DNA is TGTGCCAGCAGCTTTCCACTGACTAGAGGTCTATCTCATGAGCAGTTCTTC. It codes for CASSFPLTRGLSHEQFF.

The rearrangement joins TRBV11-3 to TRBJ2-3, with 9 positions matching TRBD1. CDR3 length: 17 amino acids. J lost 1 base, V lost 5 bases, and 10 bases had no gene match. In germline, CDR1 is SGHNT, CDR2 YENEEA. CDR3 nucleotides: TGTGCCAGCAGCGATGGGGTGGACAGGGGTGGCACAGATACGCAGTATTTT. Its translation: CASSDGVDRGGTDTQYF.

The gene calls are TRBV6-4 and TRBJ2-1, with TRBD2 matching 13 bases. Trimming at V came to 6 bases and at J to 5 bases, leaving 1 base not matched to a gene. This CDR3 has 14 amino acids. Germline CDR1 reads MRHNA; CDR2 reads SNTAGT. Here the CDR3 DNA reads TGTGCCAGCAGGGGACTAGCGGGAAACAATGAGCAGTTCTTC. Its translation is CASRGLAGNNEQFF.

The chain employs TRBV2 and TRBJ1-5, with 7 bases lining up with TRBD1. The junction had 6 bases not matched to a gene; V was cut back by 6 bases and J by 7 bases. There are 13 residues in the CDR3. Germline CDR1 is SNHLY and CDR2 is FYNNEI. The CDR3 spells CASSYDRVQPQHF. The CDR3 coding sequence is TGTGCCAGCAGCTACGACAGGGTACAGCCCCAGCATTTT.

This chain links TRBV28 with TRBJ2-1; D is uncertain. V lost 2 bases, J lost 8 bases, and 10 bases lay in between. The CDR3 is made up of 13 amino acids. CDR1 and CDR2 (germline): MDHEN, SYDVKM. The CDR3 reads CASSLEAAHEQFF. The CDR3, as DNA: TGTGCCAGCAGTTTAGAGGCTGCTCATGAGCAGTTCTTC.

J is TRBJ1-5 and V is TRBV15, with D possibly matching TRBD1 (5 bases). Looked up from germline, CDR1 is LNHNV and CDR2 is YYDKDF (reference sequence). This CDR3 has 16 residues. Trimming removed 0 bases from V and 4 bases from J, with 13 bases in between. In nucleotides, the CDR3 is TGTGCCACCAGCAGAGATCGTCAGGGACTGAATCAGCCCCAGCATTTT. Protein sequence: CATSRDRQGLNQPQHF.

The CDR3 sequence: CASSEERGDGYNEQFF. The DNA of the CDR3 is TGTGCCAGCAGTGAAGAGCGGGGGGACGGATACAATGAGCAGTTCTTC. This chain connects TRBV2 to TRBJ2-1; 9 bases line up with TRBD2. The CDR3 is 16 amino acids. Germline assignment: CDR1 SNHLY and CDR2 FYNNEI. Trimming cost V 1 base and J 4 bases; bases outside gene matches: 5. Full variable domain (remainder filled in from reference TRBV2 and TRBJ2-1): EPEVTQTPSHQVTQMGQEVILRCVPISNHLYFYWYRQILGQKVEFLVSFYNNEISEKSEIFDDQFSVERPDGSNFTLKIRSTKLEDSAMYFCASSEERGDGYNEQFFGPGTRLTVL.

CDR3 in DNA: TGTGCCAGCAGTCCCGTTACAGGCAATGAGCAGTTCTTC. It translates to CASSPVTGNEQFF. The chain links TRBV7-3 to TRBJ2-1, with a weak D call TRBD1 (5 bases). Germline CDR1 is SGHTA and CDR2 is FQGTGA. Trimming took off 6 bases at V and 6 bases at J, with 12 bases between the two ends. This CDR3 is built from 13 residues.